This T cell receptor beta chain derives from a study of blood T cell repertoires in COVID-19. After removal of 5 bases from V and 0 bases from J, the junction contained 4 bases not matched to a gene. The CDR3 covers 15 residues. Germline-derived CDR1 and CDR2 are MNHEY and SMNVEV (reference sequence). The table lists this clone with a count of one. In assigning cohorts, the study relied on participant-reported clinical history. Using immunoSEQ multiplex PCR, the repertoire was profiled, and TCRdb retains in-frame clones only, with some absent. The top ten hold roughly 24% of the sample, which has some 180,000 clones, 85% to 90% seen once.

Sequenced material: PBMCs or T cells enriched from blood (not recorded which). This sequence joins TRBV27 and TRBJ1-1; 9 bases match TRBD1. This sequence originates from a woman aged 40 to 49 in a cohort exposed to, infected with or recovered from COVID-19 (not recorded which). The CDR3 region is CASSGQGWLNTEAFF. CDR3 coding DNA: TGTGCCAGCAGTGGACAGGGGTGGTTGAACACTGAAGCTTTCTTT.